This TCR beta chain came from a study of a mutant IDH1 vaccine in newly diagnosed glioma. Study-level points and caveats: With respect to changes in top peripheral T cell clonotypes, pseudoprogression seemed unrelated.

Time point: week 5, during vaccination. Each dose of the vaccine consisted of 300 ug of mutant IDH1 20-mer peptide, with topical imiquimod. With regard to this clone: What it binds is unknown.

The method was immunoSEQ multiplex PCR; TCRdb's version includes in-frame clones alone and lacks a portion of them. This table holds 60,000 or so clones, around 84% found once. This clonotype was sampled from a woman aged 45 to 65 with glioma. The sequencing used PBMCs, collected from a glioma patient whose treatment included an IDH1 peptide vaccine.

The CDR3 nucleotides read TGTGCCACCAGCAGAGATTCAAGCGGGGGGGAGAAGAACATTCAGTACTTC. Protein product: CATSRDSSGGEKNIQYF. The gene calls are TRBV15 and TRBJ2-4, with TRBD2 matching over 10 bases. V trimming: 0 bases; J trimming: 7 bases; junction bases outside the gene matches: 9. Germline loops: CDR1 LNHNV, CDR2 YYDKDF (reference sequence). This CDR3 has 17 amino acids.